This T cell receptor (beta chain) was found in a study of long-term antiretroviral therapy in people with HIV. Whole-study findings and limits: Against controls, HIV repertoires showed narrower ranges of CDR3 length.

An immunoSEQ assay, version v3.0, was performed at survey level. This table comes from immunoSEQ multiplex PCR, and its TCRdb copy is limited to in-frame clones, with some not included. The sample has about 25,000 clones; more than 65% are singletons. This CDR3 region has 15 residues. Per germline, CDR1 MNHNS and CDR2 SASEGT. The germline V and J ends were trimmed by 10 bases and 8 bases, with 24 bases remaining between them. To note about this clone: Its target is not known.

Participants who had HIV were, without exception, treated in the United States. Ahead of DNA extraction, samples held roughly 1-11 million cryopreserved PBMC each. This material consisted of unsorted PBMCs, taken 4.4 years after starting antiretroviral therapy. This chain links TRBV6-1 with TRBJ2-1; TRBD1 might be the D (6 bases). The TCR comes from a young man with HIV. DNA of the CDR3: TGTGCCACCGAAACAGGGTTCACTAGTGGCGATGAGCAGTTCTTC. The encoded protein is CATETGFTSGDEQFF.